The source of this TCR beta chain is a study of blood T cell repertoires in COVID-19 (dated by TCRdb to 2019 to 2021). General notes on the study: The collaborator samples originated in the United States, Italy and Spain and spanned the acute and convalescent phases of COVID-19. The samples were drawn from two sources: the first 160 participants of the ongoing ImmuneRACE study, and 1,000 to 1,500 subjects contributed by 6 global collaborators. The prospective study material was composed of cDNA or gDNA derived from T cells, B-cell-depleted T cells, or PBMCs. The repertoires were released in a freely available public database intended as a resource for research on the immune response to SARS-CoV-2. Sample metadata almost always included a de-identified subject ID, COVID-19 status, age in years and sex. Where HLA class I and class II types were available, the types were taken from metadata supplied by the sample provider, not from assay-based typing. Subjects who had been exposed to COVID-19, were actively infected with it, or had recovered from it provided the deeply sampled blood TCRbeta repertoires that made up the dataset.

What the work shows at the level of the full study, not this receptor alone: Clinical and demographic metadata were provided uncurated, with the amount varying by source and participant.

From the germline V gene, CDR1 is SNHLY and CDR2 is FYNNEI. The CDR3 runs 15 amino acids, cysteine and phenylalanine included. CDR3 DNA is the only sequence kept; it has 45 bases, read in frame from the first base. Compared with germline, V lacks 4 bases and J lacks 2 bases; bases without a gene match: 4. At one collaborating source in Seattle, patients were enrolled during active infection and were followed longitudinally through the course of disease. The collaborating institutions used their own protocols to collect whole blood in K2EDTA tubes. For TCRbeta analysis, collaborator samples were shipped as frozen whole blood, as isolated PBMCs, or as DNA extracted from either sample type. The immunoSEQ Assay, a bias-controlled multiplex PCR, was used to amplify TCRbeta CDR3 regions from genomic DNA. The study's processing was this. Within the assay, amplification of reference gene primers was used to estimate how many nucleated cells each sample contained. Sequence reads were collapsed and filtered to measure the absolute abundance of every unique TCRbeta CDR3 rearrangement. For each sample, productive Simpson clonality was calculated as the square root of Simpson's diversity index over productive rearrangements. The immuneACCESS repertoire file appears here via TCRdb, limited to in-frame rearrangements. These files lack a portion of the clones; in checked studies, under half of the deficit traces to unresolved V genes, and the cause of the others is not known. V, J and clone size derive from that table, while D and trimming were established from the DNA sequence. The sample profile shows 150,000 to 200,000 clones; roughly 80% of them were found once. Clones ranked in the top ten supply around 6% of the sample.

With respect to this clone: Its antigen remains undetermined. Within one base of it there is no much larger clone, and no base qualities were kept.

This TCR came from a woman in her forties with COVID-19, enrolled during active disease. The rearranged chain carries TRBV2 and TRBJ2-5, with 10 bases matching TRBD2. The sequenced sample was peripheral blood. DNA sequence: TGTGCCAGCAGTGGGGCTAGCGGGAGACAAGAGACCCAGTACTTC. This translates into CASSGASGRQETQYF. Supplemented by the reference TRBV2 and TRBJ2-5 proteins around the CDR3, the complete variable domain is EPEVTQTPSHQVTQMGQEVILRCVPISNHLYFYWYRQILGQKVEFLVSFYNNEISEKSEIFDDQFSVERPDGSNFTLKIRSTKLEDSAMYFCASSGASGRQETQYFGPGTRLLVL.